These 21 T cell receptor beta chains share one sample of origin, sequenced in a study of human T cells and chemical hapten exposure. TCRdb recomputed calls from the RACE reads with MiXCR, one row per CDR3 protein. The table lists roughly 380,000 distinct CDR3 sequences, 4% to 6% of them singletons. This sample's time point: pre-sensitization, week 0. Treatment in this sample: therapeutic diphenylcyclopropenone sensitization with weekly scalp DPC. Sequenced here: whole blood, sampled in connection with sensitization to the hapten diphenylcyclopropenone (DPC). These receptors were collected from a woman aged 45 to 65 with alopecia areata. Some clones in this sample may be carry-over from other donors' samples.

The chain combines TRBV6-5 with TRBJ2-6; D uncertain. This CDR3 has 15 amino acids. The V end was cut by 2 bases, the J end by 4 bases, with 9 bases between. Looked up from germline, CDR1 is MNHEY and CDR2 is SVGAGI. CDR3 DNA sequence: TGTGCCAGCAGTTACATCTCCCCAGGGGCCAACGTCCTGACTTTC. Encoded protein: CASSYISPGANVLTF.

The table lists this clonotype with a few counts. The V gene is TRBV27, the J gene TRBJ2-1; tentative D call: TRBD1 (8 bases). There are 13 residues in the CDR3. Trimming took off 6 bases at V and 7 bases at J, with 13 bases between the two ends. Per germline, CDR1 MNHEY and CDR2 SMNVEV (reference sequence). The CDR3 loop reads CASRQGGLNEQFF. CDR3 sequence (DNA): TGTGCCAGCAGACAGGGGGGGCTTAATGAGCAGTTCTTC.

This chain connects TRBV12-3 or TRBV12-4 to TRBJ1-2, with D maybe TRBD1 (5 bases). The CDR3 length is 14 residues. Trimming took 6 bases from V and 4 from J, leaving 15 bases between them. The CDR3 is CASSLGEGSYGYTF. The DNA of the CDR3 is TGTGCCAGCAGCCTAGGGGAGGGCAGCTATGGCTACACCTTC.

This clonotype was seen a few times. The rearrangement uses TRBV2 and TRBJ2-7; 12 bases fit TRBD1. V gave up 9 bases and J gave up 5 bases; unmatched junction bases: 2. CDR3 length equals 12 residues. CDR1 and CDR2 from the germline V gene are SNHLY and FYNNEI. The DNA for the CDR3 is TGTGCCAGGGGACAGGGGGCCCACGAGCAGTACTTC. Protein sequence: CARGQGAHEQYF.

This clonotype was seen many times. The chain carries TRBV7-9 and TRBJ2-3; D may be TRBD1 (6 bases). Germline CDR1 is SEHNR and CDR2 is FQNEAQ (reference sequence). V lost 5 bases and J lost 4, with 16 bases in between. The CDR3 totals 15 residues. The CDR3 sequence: CASSVGHPRSDTQYF. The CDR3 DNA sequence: TGTGCCAGCAGCGTGGGACACCCCAGGTCAGATACGCAGTATTTT.

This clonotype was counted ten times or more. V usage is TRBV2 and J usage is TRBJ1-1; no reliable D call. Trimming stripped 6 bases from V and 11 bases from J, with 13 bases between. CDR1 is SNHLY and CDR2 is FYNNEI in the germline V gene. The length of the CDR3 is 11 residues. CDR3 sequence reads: CASRGRREAFF. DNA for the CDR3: TGTGCCAGCAGAGGACGGAGAGAGGCTTTCTTT.

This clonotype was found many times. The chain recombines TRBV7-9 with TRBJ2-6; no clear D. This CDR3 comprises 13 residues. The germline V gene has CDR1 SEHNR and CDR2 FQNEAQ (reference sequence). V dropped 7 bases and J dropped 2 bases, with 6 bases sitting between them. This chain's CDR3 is CASIEAGANVLTF. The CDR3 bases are TGTGCCAGCATCGAAGCTGGGGCCAACGTCCTGACTTTC.

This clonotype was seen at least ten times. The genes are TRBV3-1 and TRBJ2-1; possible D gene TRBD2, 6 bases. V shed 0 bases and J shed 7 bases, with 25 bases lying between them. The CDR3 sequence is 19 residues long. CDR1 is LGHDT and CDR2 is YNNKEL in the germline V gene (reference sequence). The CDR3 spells CASSQDTITSWYLGNEQFF. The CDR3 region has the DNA TGTGCCAGCAGCCAAGATACGATCACTAGCTGGTATTTAGGTAATGAGCAGTTCTTC.

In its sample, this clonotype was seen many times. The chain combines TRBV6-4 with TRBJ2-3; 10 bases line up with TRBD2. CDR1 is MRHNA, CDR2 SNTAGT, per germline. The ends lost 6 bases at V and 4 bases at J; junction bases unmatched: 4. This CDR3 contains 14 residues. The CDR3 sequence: CASSLSGGPDTQYF. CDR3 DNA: TGTGCCAGCAGCCTTAGCGGGGGGCCAGATACGCAGTATTTT.

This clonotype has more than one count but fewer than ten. CDR3 residues: CASSKQGATEAFF. The CDR3 DNA follows: TGTGCCAGCAGCAAACAGGGGGCAACTGAAGCTTTCTTT. This rearrangement joins TRBV2 to TRBJ1-1; 9 bases map to TRBD1. CDR1 and CDR2 (germline): SNHLY, FYNNEI. This CDR3 contains 13 residues. With V trimmed by 6 bases and J by 5 bases, 4 bases remained unmatched.

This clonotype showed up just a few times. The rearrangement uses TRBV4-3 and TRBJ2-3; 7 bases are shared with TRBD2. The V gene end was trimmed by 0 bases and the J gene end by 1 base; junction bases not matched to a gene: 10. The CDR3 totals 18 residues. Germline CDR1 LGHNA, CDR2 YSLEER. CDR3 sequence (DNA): TGCGCCAGCAGCCAAGATCGGGCTAGCGGAGGGGGCACAGATACGCAGTATTTT. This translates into CASSQDRASGGGTDTQYF.

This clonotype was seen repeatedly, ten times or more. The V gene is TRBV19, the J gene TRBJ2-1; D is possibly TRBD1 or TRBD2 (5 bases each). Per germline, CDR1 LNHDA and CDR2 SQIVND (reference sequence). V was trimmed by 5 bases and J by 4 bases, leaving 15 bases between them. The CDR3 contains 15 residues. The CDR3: CASSPGGWGYNEQFF. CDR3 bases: TGTGCCAGTAGTCCTGGTGGCTGGGGGTACAATGAGCAGTTCTTC. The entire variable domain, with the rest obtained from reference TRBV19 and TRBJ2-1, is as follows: DGGITQSPKYLFRKEGQNVTLSCEQNLNHDAMYWYRQDPGQGLRLIYYSQIVNDFQKGDIAEGYSVSREKKESFPLTVTSAQKNPTAFYLCASSPGGWGYNEQFFGPGTRLTVL.

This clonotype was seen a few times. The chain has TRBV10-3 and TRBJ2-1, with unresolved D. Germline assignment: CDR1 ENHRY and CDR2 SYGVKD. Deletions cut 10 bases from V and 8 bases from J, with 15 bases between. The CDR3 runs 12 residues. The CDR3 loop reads CATRTSSDEQFF. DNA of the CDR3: TGTGCCACCCGTACAAGCAGCGATGAGCAGTTCTTC.

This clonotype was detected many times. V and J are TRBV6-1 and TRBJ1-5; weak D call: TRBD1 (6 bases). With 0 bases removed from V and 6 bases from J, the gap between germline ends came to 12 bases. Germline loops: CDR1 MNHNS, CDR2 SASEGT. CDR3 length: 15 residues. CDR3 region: CASSEAGGGSQPQHF. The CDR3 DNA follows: TGTGCCAGCAGTGAAGCCGGAGGGGGTTCTCAGCCCCAGCATTTT.

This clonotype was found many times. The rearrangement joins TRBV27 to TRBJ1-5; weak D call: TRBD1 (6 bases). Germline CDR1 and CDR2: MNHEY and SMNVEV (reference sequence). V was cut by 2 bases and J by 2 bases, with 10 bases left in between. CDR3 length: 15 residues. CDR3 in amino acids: CASSLGGGGNQPQHF. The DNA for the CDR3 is TGTGCCAGCAGTTTAGGAGGGGGGGGCAATCAGCCCCAGCATTTT.

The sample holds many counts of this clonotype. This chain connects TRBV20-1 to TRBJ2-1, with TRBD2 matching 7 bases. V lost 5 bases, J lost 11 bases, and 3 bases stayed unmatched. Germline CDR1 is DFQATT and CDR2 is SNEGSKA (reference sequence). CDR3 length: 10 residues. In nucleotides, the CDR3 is TGCAGTGCTGTTAGCGGGCAGCAGTTCTTC. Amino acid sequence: CSAVSGQQFF.

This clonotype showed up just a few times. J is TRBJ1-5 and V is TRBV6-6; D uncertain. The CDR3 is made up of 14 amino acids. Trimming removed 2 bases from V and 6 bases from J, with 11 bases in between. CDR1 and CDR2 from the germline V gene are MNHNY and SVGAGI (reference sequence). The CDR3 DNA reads TGTGCCAGCAGTTACACCGTCAGCGGTCAGCCCCAGCATTTT. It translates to CASSYTVSGQPQHF.

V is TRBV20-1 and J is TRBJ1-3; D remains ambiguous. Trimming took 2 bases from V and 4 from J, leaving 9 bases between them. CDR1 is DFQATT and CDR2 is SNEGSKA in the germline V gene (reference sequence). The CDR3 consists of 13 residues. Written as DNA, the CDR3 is TGCAGTGCTAGAAAGACATTGGGAAACACCATATATTTT. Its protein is CSARKTLGNTIYF.

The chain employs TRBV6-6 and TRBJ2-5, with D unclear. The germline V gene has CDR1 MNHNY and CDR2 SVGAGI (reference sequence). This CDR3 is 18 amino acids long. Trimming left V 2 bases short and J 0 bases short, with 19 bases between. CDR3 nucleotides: TGTGCCAGCAGTTACCCCTCAACTCCTACACCGTACCAAGAGACCCAGTACTTC. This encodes CASSYPSTPTPYQETQYF.

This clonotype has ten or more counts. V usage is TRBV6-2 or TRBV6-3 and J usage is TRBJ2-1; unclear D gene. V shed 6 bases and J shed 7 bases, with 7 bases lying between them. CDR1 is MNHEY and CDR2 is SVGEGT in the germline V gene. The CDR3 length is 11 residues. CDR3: CASSPLNEQFF. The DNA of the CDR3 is TGTGCCAGCAGCCCCTTGAATGAGCAGTTCTTC.

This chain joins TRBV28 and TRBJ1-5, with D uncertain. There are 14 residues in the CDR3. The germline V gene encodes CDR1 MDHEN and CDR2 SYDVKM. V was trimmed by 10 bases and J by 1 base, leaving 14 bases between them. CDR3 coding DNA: TGTGCCATCGCGTATTGGGAGAGCAATCAGCCCCAGCATTTT. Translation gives CAIAYWESNQPQHF.